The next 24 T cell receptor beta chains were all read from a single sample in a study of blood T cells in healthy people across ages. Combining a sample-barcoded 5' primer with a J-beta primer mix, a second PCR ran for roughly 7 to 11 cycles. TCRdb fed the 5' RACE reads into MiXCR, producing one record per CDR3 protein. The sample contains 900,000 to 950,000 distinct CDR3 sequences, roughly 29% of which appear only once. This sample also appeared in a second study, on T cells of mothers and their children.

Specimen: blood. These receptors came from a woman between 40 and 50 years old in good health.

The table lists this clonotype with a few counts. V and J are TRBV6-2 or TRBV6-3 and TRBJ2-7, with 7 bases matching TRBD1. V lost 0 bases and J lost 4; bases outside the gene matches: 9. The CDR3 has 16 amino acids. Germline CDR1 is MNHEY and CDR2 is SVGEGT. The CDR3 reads CASSYSRGGNLYEQYF. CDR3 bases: TGTGCCAGCAGTTACTCGAGAGGGGGCAACCTGTACGAGCAGTACTTC.

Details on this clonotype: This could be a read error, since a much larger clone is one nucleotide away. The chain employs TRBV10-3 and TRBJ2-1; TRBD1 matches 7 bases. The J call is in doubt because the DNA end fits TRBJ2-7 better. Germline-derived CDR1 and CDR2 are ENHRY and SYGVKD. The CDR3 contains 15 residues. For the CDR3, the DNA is TGTGCCATCAGTGAGAACAGGGGATCCTACAATGAGCAGTACTTC. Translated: CAISENRGSYNEQYF.

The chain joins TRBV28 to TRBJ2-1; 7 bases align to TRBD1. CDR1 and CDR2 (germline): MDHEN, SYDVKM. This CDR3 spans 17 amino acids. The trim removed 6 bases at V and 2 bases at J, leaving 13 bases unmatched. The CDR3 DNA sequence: TGTGCCAGCAGCTTAGATGGTAGGGGGCCCCCCTACAATGAGCAGTTCTTC. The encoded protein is CASSLDGRGPPYNEQFF. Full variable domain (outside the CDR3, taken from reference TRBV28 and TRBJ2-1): DVKVTQSSRYLVKRTGEKVFLECVQDMDHENMFWYRQDPGLGLRLIYFSYDVKMKEKGDIPEGYSVSREKKERFSLILESASTNQTSMYLCASSLDGRGPPYNEQFFGPGTRLTVL.

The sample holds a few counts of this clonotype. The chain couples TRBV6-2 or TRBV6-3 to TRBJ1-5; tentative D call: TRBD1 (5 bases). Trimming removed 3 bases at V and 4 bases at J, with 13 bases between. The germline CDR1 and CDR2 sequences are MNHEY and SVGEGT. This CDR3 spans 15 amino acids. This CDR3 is CASSYQGVWNQPQHF. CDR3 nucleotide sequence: TGTGCCAGCAGTTATCAAGGGGTGTGGAATCAGCCCCAGCATTTT.

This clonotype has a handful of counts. CDR3 DNA sequence: TGTGCCACCAGCAGAGATCAGGGTTTCGAGCAGTACTTC. Protein sequence: CATSRDQGFEQYF. The chain is built from TRBV15 and TRBJ2-7; TRBD1 is a possible D gene (5 bases). Germline-derived CDR1 and CDR2 are LNHNV and YYDKDF (reference sequence). This CDR3 is built from 13 residues. V was pared by 0 bases and J by 6 bases, with 9 bases between.

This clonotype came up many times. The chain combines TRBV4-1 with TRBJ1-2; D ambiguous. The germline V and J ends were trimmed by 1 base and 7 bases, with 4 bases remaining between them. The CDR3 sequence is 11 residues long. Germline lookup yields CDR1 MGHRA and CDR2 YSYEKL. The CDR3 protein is CASSQVGGYTF. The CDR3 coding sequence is TGCGCCAGCAGCCAAGTGGGTGGCTACACCTTC.

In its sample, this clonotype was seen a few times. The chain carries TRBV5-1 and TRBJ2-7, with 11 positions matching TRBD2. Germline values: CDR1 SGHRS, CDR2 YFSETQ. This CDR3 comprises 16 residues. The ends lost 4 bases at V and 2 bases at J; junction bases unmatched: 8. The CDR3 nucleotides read TGCGCCAGCAGCCTACGGACTAGCGGGTCCGCCTACGAGCAGTACTTC. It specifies CASSLRTSGSAYEQYF.

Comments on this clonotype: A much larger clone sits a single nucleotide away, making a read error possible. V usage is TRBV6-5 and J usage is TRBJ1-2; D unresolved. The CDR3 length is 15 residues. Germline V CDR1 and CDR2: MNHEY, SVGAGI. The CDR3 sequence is CASGYSKYGVRGYTF. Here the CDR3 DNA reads TGTGCCAGCGGTTACTCGAAGTACGGGGTACGCGGCTACACCTTC.

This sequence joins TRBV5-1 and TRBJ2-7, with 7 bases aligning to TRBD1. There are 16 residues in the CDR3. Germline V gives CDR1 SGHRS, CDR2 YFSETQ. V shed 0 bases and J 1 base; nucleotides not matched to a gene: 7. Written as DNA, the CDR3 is TGCGCCAGCAGCTTGGGAGGAGGACAGGTTTCCTACGAGCAGTACTTC. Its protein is CASSLGGGQVSYEQYF.

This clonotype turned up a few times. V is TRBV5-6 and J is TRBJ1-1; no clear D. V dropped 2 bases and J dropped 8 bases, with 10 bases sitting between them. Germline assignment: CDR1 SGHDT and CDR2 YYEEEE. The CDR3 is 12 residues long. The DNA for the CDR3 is TGTGCCAGCAGCTTCCCCCAGGCCGAAGCTTTCTTT. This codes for CASSFPQAEAFF.

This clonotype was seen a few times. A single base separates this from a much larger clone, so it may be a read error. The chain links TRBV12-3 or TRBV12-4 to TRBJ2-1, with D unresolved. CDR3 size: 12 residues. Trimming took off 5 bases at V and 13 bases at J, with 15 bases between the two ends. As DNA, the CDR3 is TGTGCCAGCAGTCGGTCGGCGGCGACCCAGTTCTTC. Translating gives CASSRSAATQFF.

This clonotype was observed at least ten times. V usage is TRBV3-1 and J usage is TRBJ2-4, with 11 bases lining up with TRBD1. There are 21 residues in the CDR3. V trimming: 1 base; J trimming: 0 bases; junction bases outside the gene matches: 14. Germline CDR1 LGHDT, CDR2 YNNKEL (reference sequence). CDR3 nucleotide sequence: TGTGCCAGCAGCCAAGGGATCTCGCGGACAGGGGGCGGGGGAGCCAAAAACATTCAGTACTTC. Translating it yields CASSQGISRTGGGGAKNIQYF.

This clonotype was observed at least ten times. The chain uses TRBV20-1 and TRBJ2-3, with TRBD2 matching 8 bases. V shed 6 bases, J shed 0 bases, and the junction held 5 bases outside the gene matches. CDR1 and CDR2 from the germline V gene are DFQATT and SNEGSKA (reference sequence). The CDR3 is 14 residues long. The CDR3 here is CSAYSGASTDTQYF. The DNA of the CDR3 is TGCAGTGCGTATAGCGGGGCTAGCACAGATACGCAGTATTTT.

This CDR3 is CASSYDRQGYTF. For the CDR3, the DNA is TGTGCCAGCAGTTACGACAGGCAAGGCTACACCTTC. The chain uses TRBV6-6 and TRBJ1-2, with D tentatively TRBD1 (6 bases). Germline-derived CDR1 and CDR2 are MNHNY and SVGAGI (reference sequence). The CDR3 length is 12 residues. The germline V and J ends were trimmed by 2 bases and 8 bases, with 9 bases remaining between them.

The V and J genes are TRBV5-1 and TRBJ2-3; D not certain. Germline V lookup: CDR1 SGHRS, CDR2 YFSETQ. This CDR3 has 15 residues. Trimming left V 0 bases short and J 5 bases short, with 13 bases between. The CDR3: CASSLVPLEEDTQYF. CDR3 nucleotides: TGCGCCAGCAGCTTGGTTCCGCTAGAGGAAGATACGCAGTATTTT.

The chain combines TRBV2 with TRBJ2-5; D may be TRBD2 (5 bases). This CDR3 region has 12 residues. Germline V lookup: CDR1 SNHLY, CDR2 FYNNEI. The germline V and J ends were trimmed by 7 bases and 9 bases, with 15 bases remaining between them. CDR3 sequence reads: CASTGTSRAQYF. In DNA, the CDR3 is TGTGCCAGCACGGGTACCTCGAGGGCCCAGTACTTC.

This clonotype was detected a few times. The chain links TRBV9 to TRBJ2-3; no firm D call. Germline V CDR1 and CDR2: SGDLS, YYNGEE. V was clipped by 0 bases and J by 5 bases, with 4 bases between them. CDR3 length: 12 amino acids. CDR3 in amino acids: CASSVAEDTQYF. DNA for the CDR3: TGTGCCAGCAGCGTAGCGGAAGATACGCAGTATTTT.

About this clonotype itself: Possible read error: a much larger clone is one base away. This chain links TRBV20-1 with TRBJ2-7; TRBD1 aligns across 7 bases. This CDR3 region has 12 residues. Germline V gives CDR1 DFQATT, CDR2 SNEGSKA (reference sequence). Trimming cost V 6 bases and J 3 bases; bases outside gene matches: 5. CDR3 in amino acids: CSAPTGSYEQYF. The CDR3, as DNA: TGCAGTGCCCCGACAGGGAGCTACGAGCAGTACTTC.

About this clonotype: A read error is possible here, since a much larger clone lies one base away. The CDR3 coding sequence is TGTGCCAGCAGTACCCTGGGAGACACCTACAAGCAGTACTTC. Its protein is CASSTLGDTYKQYF. The rearrangement uses TRBV6-6 and TRBJ2-5; perhaps TRBD2 as D (5 bases). The CDR3 sequence is 14 residues long. CDR1 is MNHNY and CDR2 is SVGAGI in the germline V gene (reference sequence). V was trimmed by 5 bases and J by 11 bases, leaving 21 bases between them.

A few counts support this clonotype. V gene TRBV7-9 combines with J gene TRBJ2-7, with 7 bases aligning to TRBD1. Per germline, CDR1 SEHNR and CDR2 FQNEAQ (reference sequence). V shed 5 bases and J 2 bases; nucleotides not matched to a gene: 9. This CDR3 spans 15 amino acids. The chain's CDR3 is CASSPVTGNAYEQYF. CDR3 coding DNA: TGTGCCAGCAGCCCCGTGACAGGGAACGCCTACGAGCAGTACTTC.

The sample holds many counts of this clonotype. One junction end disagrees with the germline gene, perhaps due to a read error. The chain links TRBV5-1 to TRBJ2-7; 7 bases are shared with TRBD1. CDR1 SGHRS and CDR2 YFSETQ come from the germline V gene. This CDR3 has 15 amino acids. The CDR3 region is CASSLGTASSYEQYF. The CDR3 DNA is TGTGCCAGCAGTTTAGGGACAGCGAGCTCCTACGAGCAGTACTTC.

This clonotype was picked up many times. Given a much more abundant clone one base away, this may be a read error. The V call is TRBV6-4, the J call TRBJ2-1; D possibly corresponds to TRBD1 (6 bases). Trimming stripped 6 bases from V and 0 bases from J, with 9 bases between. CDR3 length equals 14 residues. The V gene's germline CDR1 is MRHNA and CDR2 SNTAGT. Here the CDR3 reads CASREDSSYNEQFF. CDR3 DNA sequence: TGTGCCAGCAGGGAGGACAGCTCCTACAATGAGCAGTTCTTC.

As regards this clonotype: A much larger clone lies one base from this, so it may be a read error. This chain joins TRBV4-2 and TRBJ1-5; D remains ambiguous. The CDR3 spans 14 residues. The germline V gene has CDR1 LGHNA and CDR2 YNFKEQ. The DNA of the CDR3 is TGTGCCAGCAGCCAAGATAATAGCAATCAGCCCCAGCAGTTT. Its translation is CASSQDNSNQPQQF.

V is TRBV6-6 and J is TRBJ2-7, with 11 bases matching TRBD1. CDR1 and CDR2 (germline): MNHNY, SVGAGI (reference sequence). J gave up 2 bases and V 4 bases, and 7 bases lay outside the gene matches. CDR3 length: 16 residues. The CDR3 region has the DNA TGTGCCAGCAGTTCCCTGCCGGGACAGGGGGCCTACGAGCAGTACTTC. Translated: CASSSLPGQGAYEQYF.